This T cell receptor beta chain was identified in a study of T cells after yellow fever vaccination. At the level of the study: For low cell numbers, libraries were made with SMART-Seq v4 Ultra Low Input.

Deletions cut 8 bases from V and 1 base from J, with 7 bases between. The CDR3 is 12 residues long. CDR1 MNHEY and CDR2 SVGEGT come from the germline V gene. One entry per CDR3 protein results from TCRdb running MiXCR on the 5' RACE reads. The sample records some 200,000 distinct CDR3 sequences, 8% to 13% being singletons. This clonotype was seen a few times. This chain uses TRBV6-2 or TRBV6-3 with TRBJ2-3, with a weak D call TRBD1 (5 bases). The TCR comes from a man aged 18-30 years who received the YFV17D yellow fever vaccine. Sequencing used CD8+ T cells sorted from PBMCs, obtained 15 days after the yellow fever booster vaccination. The CDR3 spells CASSQGTDTQYF. The CDR3 DNA reads TGTGCCAGCTCACAGGGCACAGATACGCAGTATTTT.